The next 9 T cell receptor beta chains were all read from a single sample in a study of OX40 agonist ivuxolimab in advanced cancers. Sequencing was performed with immunoSEQ multiplex PCR; in TCRdb, only in-frame clones are kept and a portion is missing. The sample includes some 82,000 clones, 94% seen only once; the top ten take around 10%. Sequencing was performed on CD4+ or CD8+ T cells sorted from blood, taken in a trial of the OX40 agonist ivuxolimab. Every receptor here comes from an adult with an advanced solid tumor such as melanoma, head and neck, liver or kidney cancer.

This sequence joins TRBV18 and TRBJ1-1; TRBD1 agrees at 8 bases. The V segment lost 7 bases and the J segment 6 bases; nucleotides outside the gene matches: 7. The CDR3 has 13 residues. Germline assignment: CDR1 KGHSH and CDR2 LQKENI. Written as DNA, the CDR3 is TGTGCCAGCTACGGACAGGGAGTCGCTGAAGCTTTCTTT. This gives the protein CASYGQGVAEAFF.

This rearrangement joins TRBV6-5 to TRBJ2-7; D remains ambiguous. The germline V gene encodes CDR1 MNHEY and CDR2 SVGAGI. The V and J ends lost 2 bases and 2 bases respectively, with 10 bases between them. The CDR3 extends over 14 amino acids. CDR3 amino acids: CASSYGQSPYEQYF. In DNA form, the CDR3 reads TGTGCCAGCAGTTACGGCCAGAGTCCCTACGAGCAGTACTTC.

This clone was counted only a few times. This chain connects TRBV7-9 to TRBJ2-7; possible D gene TRBD2, 5 bases. Trimming cost V 5 bases and J 4 bases, with 9 bases left between them. CDR1 and CDR2 (germline): SEHNR, FQNEAQ (reference sequence). CDR3 length: 12 residues. This CDR3 is CASSLPGYEQYF. The CDR3 coding sequence is TGTGCCAGCAGCCTCCCGGGGTACGAGCAGTACTTC.

This clone was detected once. The chain recombines TRBV5-4 with TRBJ2-3, with 8 bases aligning to TRBD2. The CDR3 has 15 amino acids. V trimming: 0 bases; J trimming: 2 bases; junction bases outside the gene matches: 2. In germline, CDR1 is SGHNT, CDR2 YYREEE (reference sequence). The CDR3 reads CASSLASGHTDTQYF. The CDR3 coding sequence is TGTGCCAGCAGCTTGGCTAGCGGGCACACAGATACGCAGTATTTT.

The CDR3 DNA reads as TGTGCCAGCAGCGGGACCTACGAGCAGTACTTC. Amino acids: CASSGTYEQYF. V usage is TRBV6-5 and J usage is TRBJ2-7; the D gene is possibly TRBD2 (5 bases). Trimming took off 6 bases at V and 2 bases at J, with 5 bases between the two ends. CDR1 and CDR2 (germline): MNHEY, SVGAGI. The CDR3 length is 11 residues.

This rearrangement joins TRBV29-1 to TRBJ2-1, with D perhaps being TRBD1 or TRBD2 (6 bases each). CDR3 length: 14 amino acids. With 3 bases removed from V and 4 bases from J, the gap between germline ends came to 13 bases. Germline CDR1 SQVTM, CDR2 ANQGSEA. The CDR3 is CSVETEGDYNEQFF. The CDR3 nucleotides are TGCAGCGTTGAGACGGAGGGGGATTACAATGAGCAGTTCTTC.

This clone has more than one count but fewer than ten. It is unclear where the CDR3 begins or ends on the DNA, so no DNA is shown, and the CDR3 is as TCRdb lists it. This rearrangement joins TRBV14 to TRBJ1-2. Germline V gives CDR1 SGHDN, CDR2 FVKESK. From its first to its last residue, the CDR3 has 12 amino acids. The CDR3 protein is CASSTSDYGYTF.

V is TRBV7-3 and J is TRBJ1-2; D is possibly TRBD1 (5 bases). This CDR3 region has 14 residues. Germline CDR1 and CDR2: SGHTA and FQGTGA. The ends were cut back, 5 bases at V and 8 bases at J, with 18 bases in the middle. The CDR3 region has the DNA TGTGCCAGCAGCCCGCGGGGGGGAGCACTCGGCTACACCTTC. It encodes CASSPRGGALGYTF.

The rearrangement links TRBV29-1 to TRBJ2-7; 7 positions match TRBD1. The V gene end was trimmed by 5 bases and the J gene end by 2 bases; junction bases not matched to a gene: 9. The CDR3 covers 14 residues. The germline V gene has CDR1 SQVTM and CDR2 ANQGSEA. CDR3 sequence reads: CSVTGPGQTYEQYF. In nucleotides, the CDR3 is TGCAGCGTTACCGGGCCGGGACAGACCTACGAGCAGTACTTC.